This entry features one T cell receptor (beta chain) sequence. Its matching antigen is unknown. The data stem from a study of cytomegalovirus exposure and HLA in healthy donors. At the level of the study: Early on, a data release was issued that held roughly 80 million unique TCRs from HLA-typed donors.

The PCR contained 60 Vbeta and 13 Jbeta primers. The protocol was immunoSEQ multiplex PCR, while the TCRdb copy is restricted to in-frame clones and leaves out a portion. The table shows about 79,000 clones, with 70% to 80% occurring only once. Germline V lookup: CDR1 MGHRA, CDR2 YSYEKL. CDR3 length equals 15 residues. Trimming cost V 1 base and J 5 bases; bases outside gene matches: 6. Study-wide results and limits: Later analysis associated a missense DCLRE1C variant with TCR beta V- and J-gene trimming. Roughly uniform depth of sequencing across donors was assumed in presence/absence analyses. In vitro work confirmed that three CMV-associated chains recognize CMV antigens.

The sequence derives from a man between 60 and 70 years old in good health and CMV-seronegative. Sequenced input: PBMCs. The chain joins TRBV4-1 to TRBJ2-7; 9 bases agree with TRBD1. The CDR3 DNA reads as TGCGCCAGCAGCCAAGTAGACAGGGGGTTGGACGAGCAGTACTTC. Translated, it gives CASSQVDRGLDEQYF.